The T cell receptor (beta chain) described here comes from a study of cytomegalovirus exposure and HLA in healthy donors. Of note for this clone: Antigen unknown.

The CDR3 is 15 amino acids. In germline, CDR1 is WNHNN, CDR2 SYGVQD (reference sequence). Trimming stripped 2 bases from V and 0 bases from J, with 8 bases between. The primer mix had 60 Vbeta and 13 Jbeta primers. Measured with immunoSEQ multiplex PCR; TCRdb has only the in-frame clones, and not every one. This table has some 160,000 clones, 70% to 85% appearing once. Regarding the study as a whole: Immune exposure information available was restricted to CMV serostatus.

The receptor's source is a man aged 45-65 years in good health and CMV-seropositive. The sequenced material came from PBMCs. The chain carries TRBV10-1 and TRBJ2-1, with TRBD2 as a possible D gene (6 bases). Written as DNA, the CDR3 is TGCGCCAGCAGTGAGACGGGGGTCTCCTACAATGAGCAGTTCTTC. This sequence encodes CASSETGVSYNEQFF.